Shown below are 11 T cell receptor beta chains from a single sample sequenced in a study of CD8+CD57+ T cells in acquired aplastic anemia. Template material for TCR beta VDJ and CDR3 profiling consisted of genomic DNA. TCRdb passed the reads through MiXCR, listing each CDR3 protein once. The repertoire includes roughly 170,000 distinct CDR3 sequences, about 44% of them detected once, and 13% sits in the top ten. Only patients with CD8+CD57+ cell expansion on flow cytometry were chosen for sequencing. The sample comprised sorted CD4+, CD8+, or CD8+CD57+ T cells (not recorded which) from PBMCs. These receptors all come from a human donor with aplastic anemia.

The rearrangement uses TRBV15 and TRBJ2-5; D is possibly TRBD1 (5 bases). Deletions cut 7 bases from V and 2 bases from J, with 14 bases between. The V gene's germline CDR1 is LNHNV and CDR2 YYDKDF (reference sequence). The CDR3 sequence is 14 residues long. The CDR3 spells CATTERTQQETQYF. As DNA, the CDR3 is TGTGCCACCACGGAACGGACACAACAAGAGACCCAGTACTTC.

The chain is built from TRBV2 and TRBJ1-3, with D uncertain. Trimming left V 4 bases short and J 7 bases short, with 17 bases between. This CDR3 spans 15 amino acids. Germline loops: CDR1 SNHLY, CDR2 FYNNEI. The CDR3 nucleotides are TGTGCCAGCAGTGTGGCGGAGTTTGGTGGCAACACCATATATTTT. This sequence encodes CASSVAEFGGNTIYF.

The chain links TRBV2 to TRBJ2-1; D is ambiguous. This CDR3 region has 15 residues. Germline V gene sequence: CDR1 SNHLY, CDR2 FYNNEI. The V and J ends lost 2 bases and 2 bases respectively, with 10 bases between them. The CDR3 spells CASSESLTAYNEQFF. CDR3 coding DNA: TGTGCCAGCAGTGAATCACTTACCGCCTACAATGAGCAGTTCTTC.

The V gene is TRBV24-1, the J gene TRBJ2-7, with D perhaps matching TRBD1 or TRBD2 (6 bases each). Germline CDR1 KGHDR, CDR2 SFDVKD. Trimming cost V 9 bases and J 0 bases, with 11 bases left between them. This CDR3 is 13 amino acids long. The CDR3 region is CATGGQGSYEQYF. Written as DNA, the CDR3 is TGTGCCACCGGGGGGCAGGGCTCCTACGAGCAGTACTTC.

The chain has TRBV2 and TRBJ2-5, with D perhaps matching TRBD1 or TRBD2 (5 bases each). The V and J ends lost 0 bases and 4 bases respectively, with 12 bases between them. The CDR3 extends over 15 amino acids. Germline-derived CDR1 and CDR2 are SNHLY and FYNNEI. CDR3 residues: CASSEALGRGETQYF. As DNA, the CDR3 is TGTGCCAGCAGTGAAGCGTTGGGACGGGGAGAGACCCAGTACTTC.

The chain carries TRBV12-5 and TRBJ2-7, with D perhaps matching TRBD1 or TRBD2 (5 bases each). This CDR3 region has 14 residues. Germline CDR1 is LGHNT and CDR2 is FRNRAP. V was cut by 5 bases and J by 2 bases, with 13 bases left in between. This CDR3 is CASGQKGDAYEQYF. CDR3 DNA sequence: TGTGCTAGTGGTCAAAAAGGGGACGCCTACGAGCAGTACTTC.

This clonotype was detected a few times. The rearrangement joins TRBV6-5 to TRBJ2-4, with D possibly being TRBD2 (7 bases). V was pared by 2 bases and J by 2 bases, with 13 bases between. CDR3 length equals 16 residues. Germline V lookup: CDR1 MNHEY, CDR2 SVGAGI. DNA for the CDR3: TGTGCCAGCAGTTACACCACGGGGGGCCCCAAAAACATTCAGTACTTC. Translating it yields CASSYTTGGPKNIQYF.

This chain links TRBV4-1 with TRBJ2-5, with TRBD1 matching over 9 bases. The junction had 4 bases not matched to a gene; V was cut back by 4 bases and J by 1 base. Germline assignment: CDR1 MGHRA and CDR2 YSYEKL. This CDR3 spans 15 amino acids. Here the CDR3 DNA reads TGCGCCAGCAGCCTCCGGGACAGGGCCCAAGAGACCCAGTACTTC. Encoded protein: CASSLRDRAQETQYF.

The chain couples TRBV9 to TRBJ2-5, with D unresolved. Per the germline V gene, CDR1 is SGDLS and CDR2 is YYNGEE. The CDR3 has 13 amino acids. With 0 bases removed from V and 7 bases from J, the gap between germline ends came to 10 bases. The CDR3 reads CASSVEVGRTQYF. The CDR3 DNA follows: TGTGCCAGCAGCGTAGAGGTCGGGCGGACCCAGTACTTC. Variable domain in full (rest from reference TRBV9 and TRBJ2-5): DSGVTQTPKHLITATGQRVTLRCSPRSGDLSVYWYQQSLDQGLQFLIQYYNGEERAKGNILERFSAQQFPDLHSELNLSSLELGDSALYFCASSVEVGRTQYFGPGTRLLVL.

The sample holds many counts of this clonotype. V usage is TRBV29-1 and J usage is TRBJ1-2, with D hard to call. V was trimmed by 6 bases and J by 4 bases, leaving 12 bases between them. Germline V lookup: CDR1 SQVTM, CDR2 ANQGSEA. The CDR3 length is 12 residues. For the CDR3, the DNA is TGCAGCGTAAAGGAAGTAAGCTATGGCTACACCTTC. Its protein is CSVKEVSYGYTF.

This clonotype has a count of ten or more. This sequence joins TRBV7-3 and TRBJ2-5, with D maybe TRBD2 (7 bases). CDR1 and CDR2 (germline): SGHTA, FQGTGA. The CDR3 consists of 15 residues. V lost 3 bases, J lost 5 bases, and 16 bases lay in between. CDR3 sequence (DNA): TGTGCCAGCAGCTTTGGGGGGGGCGGTTTCGAGACCCAGTACTTC. Its protein product is CASSFGGGGFETQYF. The complete variable domain, with remaining parts taken from reference TRBV7-3 and TRBJ2-5, reads GAGVSQTPSNKVTEKGKYVELRCDPISGHTALYWYRQSLGQGPEFLIYFQGTGAADDSGLPNDRFFAVRPEGSVSTLKIQRTERGDSAVYLCASSFGGGGFETQYFGPGTRLLVL.